This TCR beta chain was observed in a study of neurological immune-mediated disorders. Study background: The approximately 34 patients with multiple sclerosis comprised about 30 relapsing-remitting cases and 3 secondary progressive cases. Study results and caveats: According to phylogenetic grouping, one related-CDR3 cluster, a possible signature, contained the repertoires of 18 of 34 multiple sclerosis patients. Sharing of CDR3 amino acid sequences among expanded clones across subjects was absent, suggesting private repertoires in all groups.

This clonotype was seen at least ten times. Its antigen is unidentified. The V end lost 7 bases, the J end lost 0 bases, and 13 bases lay between the germline ends. This CDR3 spans 15 amino acids. Looked up from germline, CDR1 is MNHNS and CDR2 is SASEGT. 5'RACE employing 10-nucleotide random UMIs yielded the cDNA. A single record per CDR3 protein comes from TCRdb applying MiXCR to the 5' RACE reads. The sample contains some 86,000 distinct CDR3 sequences, just over 2.5% of which appear only once. The origin of this receptor is a woman aged 30 to 39 with multiple sclerosis. The gene calls are TRBV6-1 and TRBJ2-1; D gene unclear. Sequencing was done on a sample of PBMCs. CDR3 DNA sequence: TGTGCCAGCAACCGGGCCACTTCCTCCTACAATGAGCAGTTCTTC. Translating gives CASNRATSSYNEQFF.